These 9 T cell receptor beta chains share one sample of origin, sequenced in a study of shared clonotypes between healthy human individuals. Using immunoSEQ multiplex PCR, the repertoire was profiled, and TCRdb retains in-frame clones only, with some absent. The repertoire holds around 600,000 clones, with roughly 97% as singletons. Sequences were obtained from naive CD4+ T cells sorted from blood. Subset here: CD45RA+ positively selected. These receptors originate from a woman aged 25 to 45 in good health.

The chain recombines TRBV4-1 with TRBJ1-5, with TRBD1 identical over 9 bases. Germline V CDR1 and CDR2: MGHRA, YSYEKL. The CDR3 has 20 residues. The V gene end was trimmed by 0 bases and the J gene end by 0 bases; junction bases not matched to a gene: 12. Here the CDR3 reads CASSQDPGQGSRNSNQPQHF. Here the CDR3 DNA reads TGCGCCAGCAGCCAAGATCCGGGACAGGGTTCCCGTAATAGCAATCAGCCCCAGCATTTT.

A single count supports this clone. V and J are TRBV5-1 and TRBJ2-7, with TRBD2 identical over 12 bases. J gave up 3 bases and V 4 bases, and 11 bases lay outside the gene matches. Germline lookup yields CDR1 SGHRS and CDR2 YFSETQ. The CDR3 length is 17 residues. DNA for the CDR3: TGCGCCAGCAGCCGCAGTCCGACTAGCGGGAGTAACTACGAGCAGTACTTC. It translates to CASSRSPTSGSNYEQYF.

The rearrangement uses TRBV11-2 and TRBJ2-5; D possibly corresponds to TRBD2 (5 bases). Germline-derived CDR1 and CDR2 are SGHAT and FQNNGV. V was clipped by 4 bases and J by 6 bases, with 15 bases between them. This CDR3 comprises 14 residues. CDR3 nucleotides: TGTGCCAGCAGCTCAGTCCGAGGGTGGCAGACCCAGTACTTC. This sequence encodes CASSSVRGWQTQYF.

The chain carries TRBV18 and TRBJ2-2, with D maybe TRBD2 (6 bases). Between the trimmed V and J ends, which lost 4 bases and 4 bases, there was a span of 16 bases. The CDR3 has 16 amino acids. From germline, CDR1 is KGHSH and CDR2 LQKENI. The CDR3: CASSQETGLSTGELFF. The CDR3 DNA follows: TGTGCCAGCTCACAGGAAACGGGACTCAGCACCGGGGAGCTGTTTTTT.

J is TRBJ2-1 and V is TRBV11-3; possibly TRBD1 for D (6 bases). Trimming shortened V by 4 bases and J by 10 bases, and 14 bases separated the two germline ends. The CDR3 loop spans 13 amino acids. The V gene's germline CDR1 is SGHNT and CDR2 YENEEA. CDR3 in amino acids: CASSYAPGQEQFF. The DNA for the CDR3 is TGTGCCAGCAGCTATGCACCGGGACAAGAGCAGTTCTTC.

This clone was counted once. Here the CDR3 reads CSVVGGLAYEQYF. The CDR3 DNA follows: TGCAGCGTTGTCGGAGGGTTAGCCTACGAGCAGTACTTC. The chain employs TRBV29-1 and TRBJ2-7, with D possibly matching TRBD2 (6 bases). The germline V gene has CDR1 SQVTM and CDR2 ANQGSEA. V was clipped by 4 bases and J by 2 bases, with 12 bases between them. The CDR3 sequence is 13 residues long.

This chain joins TRBV10-1 and TRBJ2-1, with 7 bases lining up with TRBD1. In germline, CDR1 is WNHNN, CDR2 SYGVQD (reference sequence). Trimming took 2 bases from V and 8 from J; bases not matched to a gene: 12. The CDR3 is made up of 16 amino acids. The CDR3 protein is CASSEPRQGTMDEQFF. The CDR3 DNA sequence: TGCGCCAGCAGTGAGCCCAGACAGGGAACGATGGATGAGCAGTTCTTC.

The chain combines TRBV5-5 with TRBJ1-2, with D unclear. The CDR3 length is 15 residues. V dropped 4 bases and J dropped 1 base, with 14 bases sitting between them. Germline lookup yields CDR1 SGHKS and CDR2 YYEKEE (reference sequence). The CDR3 DNA follows: TGTGCCAGCAGCCCGACCGGCCACCATAACTATGGCTACACCTTC. Encoded protein: CASSPTGHHNYGYTF.

The chain links TRBV11-2 to TRBJ2-7; 7 positions agree with TRBD1. V shed 3 bases, J shed 2 bases, and the junction held 4 bases outside the gene matches. The CDR3 extends over 14 amino acids. Germline CDR1 SGHAT, CDR2 FQNNGV. The CDR3 DNA is TGTGCCAGCAGCTTCGACAGGGATCCCTACGAGCAGTACTTC. Translated, it gives CASSFDRDPYEQYF.